This T cell receptor (beta chain) was obtained from a study of cytomegalovirus exposure and HLA in healthy donors. Study-level results: It was reportedly the case that the classifier diagnosed cytomegalovirus status with high specificity and sensitivity. It was confirmed in vitro that a few of the CMV-associated chains were specific for CMV antigens. Listed as cytomegalovirus-associated were 150 to 200 TCR beta chains.

The germline V gene encodes CDR1 SGHDT and CDR2 YYEEEE. CDR3 length: 15 amino acids. The V end lost 4 bases, the J end lost 1 base, and 15 bases lay between the germline ends. The repertoire was sequenced with immunoSEQ multiplex PCR; TCRdb's copy has only in-frame clones and lacks some. This sample yields over 200,000 clones, of which approximately 82% are seen a single time; 4.5% to 6% belongs to the top ten. Comments on this clone: Its cognate antigen is unknown.

Sequencing was done on a sample of PBMCs. The rearrangement links TRBV5-6 to TRBJ2-7; a possible D gene is TRBD2 (6 bases). This sequence originates from a woman aged 18-35 years in good health and CMV-seronegative. CDR3 amino acids: CASSRISGGSYEQYF. The DNA for the CDR3 is TGTGCCAGCAGCCGAATTAGCGGAGGATCCTACGAGCAGTACTTC.